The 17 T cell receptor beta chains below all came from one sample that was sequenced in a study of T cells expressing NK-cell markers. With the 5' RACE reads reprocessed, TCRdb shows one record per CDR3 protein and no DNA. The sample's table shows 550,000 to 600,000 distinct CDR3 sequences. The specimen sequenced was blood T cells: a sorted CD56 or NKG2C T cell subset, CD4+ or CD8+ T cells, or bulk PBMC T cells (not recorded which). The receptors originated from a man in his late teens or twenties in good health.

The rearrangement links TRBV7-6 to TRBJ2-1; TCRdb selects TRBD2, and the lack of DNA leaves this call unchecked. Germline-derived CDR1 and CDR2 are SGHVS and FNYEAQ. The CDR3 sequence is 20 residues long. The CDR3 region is CASSPLAGGPSSSSYNEQFF.

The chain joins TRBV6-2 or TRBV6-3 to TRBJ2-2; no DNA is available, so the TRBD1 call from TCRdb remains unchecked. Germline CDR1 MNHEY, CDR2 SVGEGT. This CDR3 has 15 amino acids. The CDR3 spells CASRKQGASTGELFF.

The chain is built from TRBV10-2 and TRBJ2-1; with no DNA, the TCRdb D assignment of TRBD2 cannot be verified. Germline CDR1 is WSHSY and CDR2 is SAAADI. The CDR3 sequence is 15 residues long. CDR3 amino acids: CASSESIAGDNEQFF.

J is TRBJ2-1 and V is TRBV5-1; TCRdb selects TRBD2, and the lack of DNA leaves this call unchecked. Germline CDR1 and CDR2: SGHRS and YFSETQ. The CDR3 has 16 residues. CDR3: CASKLAGHNSYNEQFF.

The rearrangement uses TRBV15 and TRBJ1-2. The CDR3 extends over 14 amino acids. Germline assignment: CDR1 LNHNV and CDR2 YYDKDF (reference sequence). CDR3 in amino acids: CATSRADMYEGYTF.

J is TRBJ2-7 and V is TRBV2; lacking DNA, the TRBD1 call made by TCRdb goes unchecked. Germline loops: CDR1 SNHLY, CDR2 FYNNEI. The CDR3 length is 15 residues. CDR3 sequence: CASSEALQGGYEQYF.

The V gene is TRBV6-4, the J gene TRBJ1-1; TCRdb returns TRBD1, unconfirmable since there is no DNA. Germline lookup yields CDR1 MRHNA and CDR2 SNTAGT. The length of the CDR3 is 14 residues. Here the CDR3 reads CASSDSNRDRRAFF.

CDR3 in amino acids: CASSDELLAGVGNEQFF. The chain recombines TRBV19 with TRBJ2-1; the D call from TCRdb, TRBD2, cannot be confirmed without DNA. CDR1 and CDR2 (germline): LNHDA, SQIVND (reference sequence). There are 17 residues in the CDR3. Filled out from reference TRBV19 and TRBJ2-1, the complete variable domain reads DGGITQSPKYLFRKEGQNVTLSCEQNLNHDAMYWYRQDPGQGLRLIYYSQIVNDFQKGDIAEGYSVSREKKESFPLTVTSAQKNPTAFYLCASSDELLAGVGNEQFFGPGTRLTVL.

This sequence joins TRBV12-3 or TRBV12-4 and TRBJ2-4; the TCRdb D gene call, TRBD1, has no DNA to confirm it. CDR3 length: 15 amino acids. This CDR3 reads CASSFAGTGVDIQYF.

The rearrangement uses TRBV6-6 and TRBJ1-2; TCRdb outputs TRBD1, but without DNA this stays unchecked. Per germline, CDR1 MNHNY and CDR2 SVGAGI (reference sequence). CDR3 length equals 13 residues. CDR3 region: CASSYGQGGAYTF.

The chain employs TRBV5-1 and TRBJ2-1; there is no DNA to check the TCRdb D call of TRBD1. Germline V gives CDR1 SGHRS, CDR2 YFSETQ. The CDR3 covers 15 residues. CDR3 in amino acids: CASSSNTGTDNEQFF.

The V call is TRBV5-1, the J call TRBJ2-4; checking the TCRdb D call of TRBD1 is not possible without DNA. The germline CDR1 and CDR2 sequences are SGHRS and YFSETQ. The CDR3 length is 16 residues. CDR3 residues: CASSLGGQGAGNIQYF.

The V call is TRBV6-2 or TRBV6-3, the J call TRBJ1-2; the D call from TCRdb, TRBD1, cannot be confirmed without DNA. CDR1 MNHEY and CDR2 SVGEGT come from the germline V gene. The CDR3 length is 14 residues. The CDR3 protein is CASSYSQGDDGYTF.

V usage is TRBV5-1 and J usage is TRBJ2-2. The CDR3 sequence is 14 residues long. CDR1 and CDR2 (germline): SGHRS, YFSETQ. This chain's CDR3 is CASSLDENTGELFF.

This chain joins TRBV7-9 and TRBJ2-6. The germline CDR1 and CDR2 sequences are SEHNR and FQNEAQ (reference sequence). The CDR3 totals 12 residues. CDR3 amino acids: CAGHSGANVLTF.

CDR3: CASRPTGQVYEQYF. The chain links TRBV6-2 or TRBV6-3 to TRBJ2-7; TCRdb picks TRBD1, but there is no DNA to check that call. The CDR3 sequence is 14 residues long. The V gene's germline CDR1 is MNHEY and CDR2 SVGEGT.

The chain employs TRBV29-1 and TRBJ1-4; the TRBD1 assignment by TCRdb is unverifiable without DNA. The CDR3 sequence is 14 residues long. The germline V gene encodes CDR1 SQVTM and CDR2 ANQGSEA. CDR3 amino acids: CSVEERTGREKLFF.